This T cell receptor beta chain came from a study of blood T cell repertoires in COVID-19. Unmatched junction bases numbered 7, after V lost 5 bases and J lost 7 bases. This CDR3 comprises 13 residues. Germline lookup yields CDR1 SQVTM and CDR2 ANQGSEA. During active infection, Seattle patients enrolled and were then monitored through disease. Assay used: immunoSEQ multiplex PCR; TCRdb lists only in-frame clones, some missing. The sample lists about 320,000 clones; around 88% were seen once. The sequenced material came from peripheral blood. This receptor was identified in a woman under 40 with COVID-19, enrolled during active disease. V usage is TRBV29-1 and J usage is TRBJ2-2, with TRBD1 matching 7 bases. For the CDR3, the DNA is TGCAGCGTTATATGGACAGGTAGCGGGGAGCTGTTTTTT. Translated: CSVIWTGSGELFF.